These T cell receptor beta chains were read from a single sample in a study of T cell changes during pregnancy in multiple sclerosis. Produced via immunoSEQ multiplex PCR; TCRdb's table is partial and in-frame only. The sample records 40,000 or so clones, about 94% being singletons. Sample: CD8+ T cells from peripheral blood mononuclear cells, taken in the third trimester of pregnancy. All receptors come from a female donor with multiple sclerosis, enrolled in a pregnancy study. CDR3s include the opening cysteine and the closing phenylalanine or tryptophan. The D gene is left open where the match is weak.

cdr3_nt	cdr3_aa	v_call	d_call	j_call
TGTGCCAGCAGCCCCGCGGGGGTTAACTCTGGAAACACCATATATTTT	CASSPAGVNSGNTIYF	TRBV7-8	NA	TRBJ1-3
TGTGCCAGCAGTTACGAACTCGCCAAAAACATTCAGTACTTC	CASSYELAKNIQYF	TRBV28	NA	TRBJ2-4
TGTGCCAGCAGTTACGAGCGAGACTTTGAAGCTTTCTTT	CASSYERDFEAFF	TRBV6-5	NA	TRBJ1-1
TGCGCCAGCAGCGAGGGATGGGACACTGAAGCTTTCTTT	CASSEGWDTEAFF	TRBV5-1	NA	TRBJ1-1
TGTGCCAGCAGCGCCCGTTCATCCGGGACAGGGGGTCGGAATGAGCGGTTCTTC	CASSARSSGTGGRNERFF	TRBV7-9	TRBD1	TRBJ2-1
TGCGCCAGCAGCCAATATGGACAGGCTTCCTTACATTACAACTATGGCTACACCTTC	CASSQYGQASLHYNYGYTF	TRBV4-1	TRBD1	TRBJ1-2
TGTGCCAGCACCCTCGGGGGTCTAGAAGAGACCCAGTACTTC	CASTLGGLEETQYF	TRBV5-6	NA	TRBJ2-5
TGTGCCAGCAGCGTAGAAGGGACTAGCGGGGTTACGCAGTATTTT	CASSVEGTSGVTQYF	TRBV9	TRBD2	TRBJ2-3
TGTGCCAGCAGTGACTCGACTGGACAGGGGGCAGATACGCAGTATTTT	CASSDSTGQGADTQYF	TRBV6-4	TRBD1	TRBJ2-3
TGCGCCAGCAGCTTGCGGGGAACGGGGGAGCAGTACTTC	CASSLRGTGEQYF	TRBV5-1	NA	TRBJ2-7
TGTGCCATCAGTGAGTCGCGCGGGAGACCGAGCAATGAGCAGTTCTTC	CAISESRGRPSNEQFF	TRBV10-3	TRBD2	TRBJ2-1
TGTGCCAGCAGTTCCGGGACTAGCGGGAGTGAGACCCAGTACTTC	CASSSGTSGSETQYF	TRBV6-5	TRBD2	TRBJ2-5
TGTGCCAGCAGTCTCGGACAGGGGGGGTACGAGCAGTACTTC	CASSLGQGGYEQYF	TRBV28	TRBD1	TRBJ2-7
TGTGCCAGCACCAGACAGGGGGCGCCTGAAGCTTTCTTT	CASTRQGAPEAFF	TRBV7-9	TRBD1	TRBJ1-1
TGTGCCAGCAGCGTGACTAGCGGGTCCTACGAGCAGTACTTC	CASSVTSGSYEQYF	TRBV9	TRBD2	TRBJ2-7
TGTGCCAGCAGCCTCGGGACTAGCGGGAGTTATAAGAACGAGCAGTACTTC	CASSLGTSGSYKNEQYF	TRBV7-9	TRBD2	TRBJ2-7
TGTGCCAGCAGGCAGACAGACACTGAAGCTTTCTTT	CASRQTDTEAFF	TRBV2	NA	TRBJ1-1
TGTGCCAGCAGCACACCAGGAACAGGCCCCTACGAGCAGTACTTC	CASSTPGTGPYEQYF	TRBV7-9	NA	TRBJ2-7
TGTGCCAGTAGCTCTAGCGGTATGTACGAGCAGTACTTC	CASSSSGMYEQYF	TRBV19	TRBD2	TRBJ2-7
TGTGCCAGCAGCTCAACTAGCGGGAGAGACAATGAGCAGTTCTTC	CASSSTSGRDNEQFF	TRBV28	TRBD2	TRBJ2-1
TGTGCCAGCAGCTTATATCTGGGGGCGGGAGAGACCCAGTACTTC	CASSLYLGAGETQYF	TRBV11-2	NA	TRBJ2-5
TGTGCCAGCAGCTTTTCGTGGGGCAATAGCGGCGGTTCAATCGGGGAGCTGTTTTTT	CASSFSWGNSGGSIGELFF	TRBV7-2	NA	TRBJ2-2
TGTGCCAGTAGTGGGGCAGATGGTCAGCCCCAGCATTTT	CASSGADGQPQHF	TRBV19	NA	TRBJ1-5